This T cell receptor beta chain emerged from a study of cytomegalovirus exposure and HLA in healthy donors. 13 Jbeta primers and 60 Vbeta primers were used for the PCR. Method: immunoSEQ multiplex PCR; TCRdb's copy keeps in-frame clones and lacks some. The sample has some 120,000 clones; the top ten hold around 2.7%. V gave up 4 bases and J gave up 6 bases, with 16 bases separating them. CDR1 is SGHNT, CDR2 YYREEE, per germline (reference sequence). The CDR3 is 14 amino acids. V gene TRBV5-4 combines with J gene TRBJ1-2, with D unclear. The TCR comes from a man aged 25 to 45 in good health and CMV-seronegative. Sequencing used PBMCs. CDR3 amino acids: CASSPEHSWDGYTF. The CDR3 DNA reads TGTGCCAGCAGCCCGGAGCACTCATGGGATGGCTACACCTTC. Full variable domain (rest looked up from reference TRBV5-4 and TRBJ1-2): ETGVTQSPTHLIKTRGQQVTLRCSSQSGHNTVSWYQQALGQGPQFIFQYYREEENGRGNFPPRFSGLQFPNYSSELNVNALELDDSALYLCASSPEHSWDGYTFGSGTRLTVV.